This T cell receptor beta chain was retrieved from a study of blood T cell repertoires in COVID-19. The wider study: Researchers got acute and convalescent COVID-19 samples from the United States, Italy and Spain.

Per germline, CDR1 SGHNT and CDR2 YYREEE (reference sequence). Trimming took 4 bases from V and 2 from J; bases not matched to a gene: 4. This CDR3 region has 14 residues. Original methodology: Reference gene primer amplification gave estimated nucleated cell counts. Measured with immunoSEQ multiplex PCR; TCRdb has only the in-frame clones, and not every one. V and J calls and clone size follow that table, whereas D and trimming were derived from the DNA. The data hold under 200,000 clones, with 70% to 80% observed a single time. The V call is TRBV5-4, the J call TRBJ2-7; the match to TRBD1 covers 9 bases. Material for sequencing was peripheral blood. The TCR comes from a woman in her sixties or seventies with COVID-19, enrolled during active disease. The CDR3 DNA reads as TGTGCCAGCAGCCGGGACAGGGCTACCTACGAGCAGTACTTC. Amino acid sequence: CASSRDRATYEQYF. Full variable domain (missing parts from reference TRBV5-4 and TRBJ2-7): ETGVTQSPTHLIKTRGQQVTLRCSSQSGHNTVSWYQQALGQGPQFIFQYYREEENGRGNFPPRFSGLQFPNYSSELNVNALELDDSALYLCASSRDRATYEQYFGPGTRLTVT.